This T cell receptor beta chain was recorded in a study of CD8 T cells in ankylosing spondylitis. Overall study results and limits: For ankylosing spondylitis blood, a TCR beta motif of several highly homologous variants appeared characteristic.

In its sample, this clonotype was seen many times. Its antigen is currently unknown. One junction end disagrees with the germline gene, perhaps due to a read error. TCRdb recomputed calls from the 5' RACE reads with MiXCR, one row per CDR3 protein. Here the sample spans hundreds of thousands of distinct CDR3 sequences, 10% to 15% being singletons. The receptor comes from a male donor with ankylosing spondylitis. Sequenced sample: blood, either unsorted or a sorted T cell fraction (not recorded which).

The CDR3 nucleotides are TGTGCCAGCAGCTTAGGAGGCGGGAACACTGAAGCTTTCTTT. This gives the protein CASSLGGGNTEAFF. The chain employs TRBV5-1 and TRBJ1-1; D gene ambiguous. The germline gives CDR1 SGHRS, CDR2 YFSETQ. The CDR3 is 14 residues long.